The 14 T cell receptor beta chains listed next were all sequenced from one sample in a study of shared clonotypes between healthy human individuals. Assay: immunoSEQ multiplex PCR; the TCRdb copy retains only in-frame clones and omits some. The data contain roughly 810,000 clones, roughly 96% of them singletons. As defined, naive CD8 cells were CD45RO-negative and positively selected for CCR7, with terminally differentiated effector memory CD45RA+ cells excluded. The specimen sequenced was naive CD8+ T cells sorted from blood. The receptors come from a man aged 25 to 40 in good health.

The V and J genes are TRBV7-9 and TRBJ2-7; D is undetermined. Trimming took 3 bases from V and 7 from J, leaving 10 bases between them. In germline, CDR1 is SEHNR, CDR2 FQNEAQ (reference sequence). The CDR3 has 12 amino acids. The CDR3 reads CASSFAQGEQYF. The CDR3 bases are TGTGCCAGCAGCTTCGCACAAGGGGAGCAGTACTTC. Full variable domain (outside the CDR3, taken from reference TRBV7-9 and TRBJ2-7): DTGVSQNPRHKITKRGQNVTFRCDPISEHNRLYWYRQTLGQGPEFLTYFQNEAQLEKSRLLSDRFSAERPKGSFSTLEIQRTEQGDSAMYLCASSFAQGEQYFGPGTRLTVT.

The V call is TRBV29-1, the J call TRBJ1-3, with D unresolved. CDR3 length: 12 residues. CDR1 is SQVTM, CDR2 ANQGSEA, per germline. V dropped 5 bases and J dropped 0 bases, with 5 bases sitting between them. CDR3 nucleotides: TGCAGCGTTAAGTTCTCTGGAAACACCATATATTTT. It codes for CSVKFSGNTIYF.

The CDR3 DNA reads TGTGCCAGCAGCCAAAAAGGGGTTGAGCAGTACTTC. It codes for CASSQKGVEQYF. V is TRBV7-9 and J is TRBJ2-7; D may be TRBD1 (5 bases). Germline V gene lookup returns CDR1 SEHNR and CDR2 FQNEAQ (reference sequence). Deletions cut 5 bases from V and 7 bases from J, with 12 bases between. There are 12 residues in the CDR3. Supplemented by reference TRBV7-9 and TRBJ2-7, the full variable domain reads DTGVSQNPRHKITKRGQNVTFRCDPISEHNRLYWYRQTLGQGPEFLTYFQNEAQLEKSRLLSDRFSAERPKGSFSTLEIQRTEQGDSAMYLCASSQKGVEQYFGPGTRLTVT.

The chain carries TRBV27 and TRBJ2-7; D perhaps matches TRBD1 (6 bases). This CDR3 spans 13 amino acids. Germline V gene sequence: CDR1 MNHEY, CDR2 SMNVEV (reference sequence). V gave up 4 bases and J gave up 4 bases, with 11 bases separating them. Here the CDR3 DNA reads TGTGCCAGCAGTTACAAAGACAGGTACGAGCAGTACTTC. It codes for CASSYKDRYEQYF.

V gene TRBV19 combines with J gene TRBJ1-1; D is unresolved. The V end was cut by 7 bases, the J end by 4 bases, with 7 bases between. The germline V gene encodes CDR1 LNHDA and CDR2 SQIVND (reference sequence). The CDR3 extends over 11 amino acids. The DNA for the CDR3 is TGTGCCAGTACCGCTAGCACTGAAGCTTTCTTT. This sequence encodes CASTASTEAFF.

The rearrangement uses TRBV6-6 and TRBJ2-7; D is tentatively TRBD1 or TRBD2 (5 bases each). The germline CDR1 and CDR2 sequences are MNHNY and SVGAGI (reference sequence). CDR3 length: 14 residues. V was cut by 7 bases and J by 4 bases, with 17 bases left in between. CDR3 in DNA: TGTGCCAGCATAGGGGACCCATCTTTTTACGAGCAGTACTTC. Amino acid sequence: CASIGDPSFYEQYF.

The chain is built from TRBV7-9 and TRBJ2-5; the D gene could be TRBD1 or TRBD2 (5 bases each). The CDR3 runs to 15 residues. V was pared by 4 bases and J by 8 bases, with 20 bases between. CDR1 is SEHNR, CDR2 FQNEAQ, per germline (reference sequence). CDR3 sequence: CASSSTGTTVYTQYF. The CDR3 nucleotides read TGTGCCAGCAGCTCGACCGGGACGACTGTATACACCCAGTACTTC.

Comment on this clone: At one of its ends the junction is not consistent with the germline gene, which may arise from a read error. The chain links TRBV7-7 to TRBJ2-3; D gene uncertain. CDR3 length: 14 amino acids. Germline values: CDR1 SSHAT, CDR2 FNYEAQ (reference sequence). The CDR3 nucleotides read TGTGCTAGCAGCCACGGTCTGAGAACCGATACGCAGTATTTT. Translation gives CASSHGLRTDTQYF.

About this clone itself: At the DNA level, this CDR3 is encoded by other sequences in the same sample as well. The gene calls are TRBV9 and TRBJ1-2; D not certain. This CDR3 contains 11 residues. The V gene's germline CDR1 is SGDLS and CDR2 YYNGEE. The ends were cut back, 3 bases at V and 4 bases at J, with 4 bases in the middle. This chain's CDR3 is CASSGPYGYTF. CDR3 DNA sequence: TGTGCCAGCAGCGGGCCCTATGGCTACACCTTC.

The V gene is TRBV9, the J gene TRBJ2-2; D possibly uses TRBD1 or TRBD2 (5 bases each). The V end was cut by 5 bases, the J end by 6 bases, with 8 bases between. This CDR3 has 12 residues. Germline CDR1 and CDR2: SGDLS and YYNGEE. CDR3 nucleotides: TGTGCCAGCAGACGAGGGGCCGGGGAGCTGTTTTTT. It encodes CASRRGAGELFF.

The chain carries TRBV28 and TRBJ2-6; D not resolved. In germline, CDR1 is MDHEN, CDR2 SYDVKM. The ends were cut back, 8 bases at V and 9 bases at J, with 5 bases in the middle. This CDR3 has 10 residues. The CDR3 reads CASGDNVLTF. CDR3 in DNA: TGTGCCAGCGGAGACAACGTCCTGACTTTC.

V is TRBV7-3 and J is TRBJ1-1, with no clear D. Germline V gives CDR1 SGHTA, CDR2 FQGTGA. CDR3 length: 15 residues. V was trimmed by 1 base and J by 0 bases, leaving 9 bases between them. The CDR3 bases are TGTGCCAGCAGCTTAAGGGCATTCGTGAACACTGAAGCTTTCTTT. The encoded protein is CASSLRAFVNTEAFF.

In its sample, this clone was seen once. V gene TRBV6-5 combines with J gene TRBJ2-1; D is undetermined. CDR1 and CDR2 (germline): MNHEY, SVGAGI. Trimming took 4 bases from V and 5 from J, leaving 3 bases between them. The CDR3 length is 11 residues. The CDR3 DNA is TGTGCCAGCAGTTGGGACAATGAGCAGTTCTTC. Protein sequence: CASSWDNEQFF.

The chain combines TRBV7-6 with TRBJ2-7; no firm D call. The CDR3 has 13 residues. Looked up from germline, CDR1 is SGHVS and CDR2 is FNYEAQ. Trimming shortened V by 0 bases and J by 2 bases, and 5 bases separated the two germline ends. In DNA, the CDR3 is TGTGCCAGCAGCTTAGCGACCCCCTACGAGCAGTACTTC. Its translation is CASSLATPYEQYF.